One sample yielded the 31 T cell receptor beta chains listed below, sequenced in a study of T-cell memory formation after mild COVID-19. MiXCR was run by TCRdb on the 5' RACE reads, yielding one entry per CDR3 protein. Here the sample spans fewer than 300,000 distinct CDR3 sequences, under 20% being singletons. The sequencing input was PBMCs or a T cell subset sorted from them (not recorded which). These receptors came from a man aged 18 to 30 who had mild COVID-19 (a few samples of this study predate the infection). Cell type and time point are not known.

This clonotype was seen more than once but under ten times. This chain connects TRBV4-2 to TRBJ1-2; TRBD1 is a possible D gene (5 bases). CDR3 length equals 14 residues. Germline V CDR1 and CDR2: LGHNA, YNFKEQ. Trimming stripped 5 bases from V and 4 bases from J, with 14 bases between. The CDR3 sequence is CASSLKGSGYGYTF. CDR3 bases: TGTGCCAGCAGCTTAAAGGGGTCCGGCTATGGCTACACCTTC.

This clonotype has only a few counts. The genes are TRBV20-1 and TRBJ1-5; tentative D call: TRBD1 (5 bases). The germline CDR1 and CDR2 sequences are DFQATT and SNEGSKA (reference sequence). The ends were cut back, 5 bases at V and 5 bases at J, with 16 bases in the middle. This CDR3 has 14 amino acids. The chain's CDR3 is CSARGGLVYQPQHF. CDR3 coding DNA: TGCAGTGCTCGGGGGGGACTGGTCTATCAGCCCCAGCATTTT.

This clonotype appeared a single time. This chain uses TRBV9 with TRBJ2-1; 8 nucleotides align to TRBD1. The J segment lost 5 bases and the V segment lost 1 base, leaving 8 bases of the junction unmatched. The CDR3 runs 16 residues. Germline CDR1 and CDR2: SGDLS and YYNGEE. CDR3 sequence (DNA): TGTGCCAGCAGCGTACGTCCAAGACAGGGGAACAATGAGCAGTTCTTC. This translates into CASSVRPRQGNNEQFF.

The chain uses TRBV7-6 and TRBJ2-3, with D unresolved. CDR1 is SGHVS and CDR2 is FNYEAQ in the germline V gene. The CDR3 runs to 14 residues. V gave up 1 base and J gave up 1 base, with 6 bases separating them. The CDR3 here is CASSLDVRTDTQYF. The CDR3 DNA is TGTGCCAGCAGCTTAGATGTGCGCACAGATACGCAGTATTTT.

The chain links TRBV6-2 or TRBV6-3 to TRBJ1-1; D is unresolved. There are 14 residues in the CDR3. V dropped 10 bases and J dropped 2 bases, with 17 bases sitting between them. Germline V CDR1 and CDR2: MNHEY, SVGEGT. CDR3 sequence: CAIKQREINTEAFF. The CDR3 DNA sequence: TGTGCCATCAAACAGCGGGAAATTAACACTGAAGCTTTCTTT.

The V call is TRBV4-1, the J call TRBJ1-1; D remains unclear. Trimming shortened V by 4 bases and J by 4 bases, and 19 bases separated the two germline ends. Germline loops: CDR1 MGHRA, CDR2 YSYEKL. This CDR3 comprises 16 residues. CDR3 in DNA: TGCGCCAGCAGCCTTCCGCGGGGAAACCTTGGCACTGAAGCTTTCTTT. It codes for CASSLPRGNLGTEAFF.

This clonotype was seen repeatedly, ten times or more. The chain has TRBV14 and TRBJ1-2, with 8 bases fitting TRBD1. V was pared by 3 bases and J by 4 bases, with 1 base of the junction left unmatched. The CDR3 contains 13 residues. The germline V gene encodes CDR1 SGHDN and CDR2 FVKESK. CDR3 sequence: CASSHQGAYGYTF. CDR3 in DNA: TGTGCCAGCAGCCATCAGGGGGCCTATGGCTACACCTTC.

The chain links TRBV6-5 to TRBJ2-1, with 7 bases fitting TRBD2. This CDR3 region has 16 residues. The germline V gene encodes CDR1 MNHEY and CDR2 SVGAGI. The V segment lost 4 bases and the J segment 7 bases; nucleotides outside the gene matches: 13. The DNA of the CDR3 is TGTGCCAGCAGTTTCCTAGCGGCCCCGGGAGGTAATGAGCAGTTCTTC. The encoded protein is CASSFLAAPGGNEQFF.

The CDR3 loop reads CASSQLLAGVETQYF. For the CDR3, the DNA is TGTGCCAGCAGCCAACTACTAGCGGGGGTTGAGACCCAGTACTTC. The V and J genes are TRBV14 and TRBJ2-5; TRBD2 agrees at 11 bases. Germline CDR1 SGHDN, CDR2 FVKESK. The CDR3 runs to 15 residues. J was trimmed by 5 bases and V by 2 bases; bases with no gene match: 4.

The chain employs TRBV9 and TRBJ2-1; 8 bases agree with TRBD2. Germline assignment: CDR1 SGDLS and CDR2 YYNGEE. The CDR3 runs 15 residues. V shed 3 bases, J shed 3 bases, and the junction held 5 bases outside the gene matches. The CDR3 reads CASSAASGYYNEQFF. In DNA, the CDR3 is TGTGCCAGCAGCGCCGCTAGCGGGTACTACAATGAGCAGTTCTTC.

This clonotype was observed a handful of times. The chain's CDR3 is CSVVPGQGRPQHF. CDR3 sequence (DNA): TGCAGCGTTGTCCCGGGACAGGGTCGGCCCCAGCATTTT. The V and J genes are TRBV29-1 and TRBJ1-5, with 9 positions matching TRBD1. The CDR3 contains 13 residues. Unmatched junction bases numbered 7, after V lost 4 bases and J lost 9 bases. Germline V gene sequence: CDR1 SQVTM, CDR2 ANQGSEA.

The chain recombines TRBV6-1 with TRBJ2-7; TRBD2 aligns across 11 bases. The germline V gene encodes CDR1 MNHNS and CDR2 SASEGT. The CDR3 consists of 16 residues. The ends lost 6 bases at V and 3 bases at J; junction bases unmatched: 10. The CDR3 region has the DNA TGTGCCAGCAGCCGAGCGGGGACTAGCGGTGGCTACGAGCAGTACGTC. It yields the protein CASSRAGTSGGYEQYV.

The chain uses TRBV10-3 and TRBJ2-2; weak D call: TRBD1 (5 bases). Germline CDR1 and CDR2: ENHRY and SYGVKD. This CDR3 region has 16 residues. V gave up 0 bases and J gave up 4 bases, with 12 bases separating them. CDR3 sequence (DNA): TGTGCCATCAGTGAGTCGTGGCAGGGCGGCACCGGGGAGCTGTTTTTT. It translates to CAISESWQGGTGELFF.

This clonotype has ten or more counts. V usage is TRBV11-2 and J usage is TRBJ2-7, with 11 bases that match TRBD1. Germline V gene sequence: CDR1 SGHAT, CDR2 FQNNGV. The length of the CDR3 is 12 residues. V dropped 5 bases and J dropped 7; count of bases not matched to a gene: 1. The CDR3 loop reads CASSGTGGEQYF. DNA of the CDR3: TGTGCCAGCAGCGGGACAGGGGGGGAGCAGTACTTC.

At least ten counts were recorded for this clonotype. The CDR3 nucleotides are TGTGCCAGCAGTCGACGCGTAGATACGCAGTATTTT. It specifies CASSRRVDTQYF. This rearrangement joins TRBV12-3 or TRBV12-4 to TRBJ2-3; no reliable D call. V was pared by 5 bases and J by 5 bases, with 8 bases between. This CDR3 spans 12 amino acids.

This clonotype turned up a few times. The chain uses TRBV23-1 and TRBJ2-2; 9 nucleotides agree with TRBD2. Being an ORF, TRBV23-1 has a function that is uncertain. This CDR3 comprises 17 residues. V lost 2 bases to trimming and J lost 4 bases; unmatched junction nucleotides: 8. CDR3 protein: CASSQQLAGSRTGELFF. CDR3 DNA sequence: TGCGCCAGCAGTCAACAGCTAGCGGGGTCGCGCACCGGGGAGCTGTTTTTT.

The chain couples TRBV12-5 to TRBJ1-2, with D possibly being TRBD1 (6 bases). The CDR3 spans 12 residues. In germline, CDR1 is LGHNT, CDR2 FRNRAP. V dropped 2 bases and J dropped 7 bases, with 8 bases sitting between them. In DNA, the CDR3 is TGTGCTAGTGGTTTGCGAGGGGGTGGCTACACCTTC. As protein: CASGLRGGGYTF.

There are a few counts of this clonotype. The J gene is TRBJ1-5, the V gene TRBV6-6, with D maybe TRBD1 (6 bases). This CDR3 spans 15 amino acids. V lost 6 bases, J lost 1 base, and 13 bases lay in between. Germline V gives CDR1 MNHNY, CDR2 SVGAGI (reference sequence). CDR3 residues: CASSDAGASNQPQHF. In DNA form, the CDR3 reads TGTGCCAGCAGCGACGCGGGGGCAAGCAATCAGCCCCAGCATTTT.

This clonotype was observed many times. The V and J genes are TRBV20-1 and TRBJ2-5; D remains ambiguous. Germline lookup yields CDR1 DFQATT and CDR2 SNEGSKA (reference sequence). V lost 3 bases to trimming and J lost 2 bases, with 7 bases between them. The CDR3 has 12 residues. CDR3 nucleotide sequence: TGCAGTGCTAGCCGGTATCAAGAGACCCAGTACTTC. It translates to CSASRYQETQYF.

V and J are TRBV7-9 and TRBJ2-5; TRBD2 aligns across 8 bases. The V and J ends lost 5 bases and 1 base, in that order; junction bases with no gene match: 12. The V gene's germline CDR1 is SEHNR and CDR2 FQNEAQ (reference sequence). This CDR3 region has 17 residues. This CDR3 is CASSLPAGAGGQETQYF. The CDR3 coding sequence is TGTGCCAGCAGCCTCCCGGCGGGGGCGGGGGGCCAAGAGACCCAGTACTTC.

This rearrangement joins TRBV4-3 to TRBJ2-3; 9 bases agree with TRBD2. The V gene's germline CDR1 is LGHNA and CDR2 YSLEER. After removal of 2 bases from V and 5 bases from J, the junction contained 5 bases not matched to a gene. The CDR3 loop spans 15 amino acids. In nucleotides, the CDR3 is TGCGCCAGCAGCCAATCGGCGGGGGGGGAAGATACGCAGTATTTT. This codes for CASSQSAGGEDTQYF.

There are many counts of this clonotype. The chain's CDR3 is CASSPGLAGPPETQYF. The CDR3 coding sequence is TGTGCCAGCAGCCCTGGACTAGCGGGGCCCCCGGAGACCCAGTACTTC. The gene calls are TRBV3-1 and TRBJ2-5, with 12 bases matching TRBD2. V shed 4 bases and J 5 bases; nucleotides not matched to a gene: 8. The germline V gene has CDR1 LGHDT and CDR2 YNNKEL (reference sequence). The CDR3 has 16 amino acids.

The chain joins TRBV11-2 to TRBJ2-5; 10 bases are shared with TRBD2. The CDR3 is 15 residues long. The ends lost 3 bases at V and 4 bases at J; junction bases unmatched: 5. Germline-derived CDR1 and CDR2 are SGHAT and FQNNGV. The CDR3 is CASSLWTSGLETQYF. Written as DNA, the CDR3 is TGTGCCAGCAGCTTGTGGACTAGCGGACTAGAGACCCAGTACTTC. Full variable domain (rest looked up from reference TRBV11-2 and TRBJ2-5): EAGVAQSPRYKIIEKRQSVAFWCNPISGHATLYWYQQILGQGPKLLIQFQNNGVVDDSQLPKDRFSAERLKGVDSTLKIQPAKLEDSAVYLCASSLWTSGLETQYFGPGTRLLVL.

This clonotype was observed a handful of times. The V and J genes are TRBV5-1 and TRBJ2-1; 11 nucleotides line up with TRBD1. The CDR3 consists of 17 residues. CDR1 and CDR2 (germline): SGHRS, YFSETQ. Germline trimming cut 0 bases from V and 5 bases from J; bases unmatched to any gene: 7. This CDR3 is CASSLDPRDRGDNEQFF. In DNA form, the CDR3 reads TGCGCCAGCAGCTTGGATCCCCGGGACAGGGGGGACAATGAGCAGTTCTTC.

This clonotype was picked up a small number of times. The rearrangement links TRBV18 to TRBJ1-2, with D tentatively TRBD1 (5 bases). The CDR3 consists of 13 residues. Trimming took 3 bases from V and 6 from J, leaving 11 bases between them. Germline V lookup: CDR1 KGHSH, CDR2 LQKENI. CDR3 coding DNA: TGTGCCAGCTCACCGCGGCGAGGGGATGGCTACACCTTC. Translating it yields CASSPRRGDGYTF.

The rearrangement uses TRBV2 and TRBJ2-7; D perhaps matches TRBD1 (7 bases). V was clipped by 11 bases and J by 3 bases, with 11 bases between them. The length of the CDR3 is 11 residues. Looked up from germline, CDR1 is SNHLY and CDR2 is FYNNEI. DNA for the CDR3: TGTGCCGGAGGGGACAGCTACGAGCAGTACGTC. Translation: CAGGDSYEQYV.

The CDR3 bases are TGTGCCAGCAGCGAAGCCTTAGACTACGAGCAGTACGTC. This gives the protein CASSEALDYEQYV. V usage is TRBV6-1 and J usage is TRBJ2-7; D uncertain. Germline V gene data show CDR1 as MNHNS and CDR2 as SASEGT. This CDR3 comprises 13 residues.

The CDR3 DNA reads as TGTGCCAGCAGCAAAAGCCCTGGGAAGAATGAAAAACTGTTTTTT. Its protein product is CASSKSPGKNEKLFF. This chain uses TRBV9 with TRBJ1-4; D unclear. V lost 4 bases, J lost 5 bases, and 15 bases lay in between. Per germline, CDR1 SGDLS and CDR2 YYNGEE. This CDR3 contains 15 residues.

The genes are TRBV29-1 and TRBJ1-2, with a possible D match to TRBD1 (6 bases). CDR3 length equals 13 residues. The germline V gene has CDR1 SQVTM and CDR2 ANQGSEA. The V and J ends lost 4 bases and 8 bases respectively, with 17 bases between them. In DNA form, the CDR3 reads TGCAGCGTTGGGGACATCCAGGGTAGAGGCTACACCTTC. Encoded protein: CSVGDIQGRGYTF.

This clonotype occurred many times. V usage is TRBV5-1 and J usage is TRBJ2-5; no definite D call. V shed 4 bases and J shed 0 bases, with 7 bases lying between them. Germline V gene lookup returns CDR1 SGHRS and CDR2 YFSETQ. The CDR3 has 13 residues. CDR3 sequence reads: CASSLTNQETQYF. The CDR3 nucleotides are TGCGCCAGCAGCCTGACAAACCAAGAGACCCAGTACTTC.

This clonotype was counted between two and nine times. V and J are TRBV4-3 and TRBJ2-3, with D uncertain. The CDR3 covers 16 residues. The germline V gene encodes CDR1 LGHNA and CDR2 YSLEER. The V end was cut by 4 bases, the J end by 2 bases, with 16 bases between. The CDR3 region is CASSPATWTTTDTQYF. Here the CDR3 DNA reads TGCGCCAGCAGCCCGGCCACGTGGACGACCACAGATACGCAGTATTTT.